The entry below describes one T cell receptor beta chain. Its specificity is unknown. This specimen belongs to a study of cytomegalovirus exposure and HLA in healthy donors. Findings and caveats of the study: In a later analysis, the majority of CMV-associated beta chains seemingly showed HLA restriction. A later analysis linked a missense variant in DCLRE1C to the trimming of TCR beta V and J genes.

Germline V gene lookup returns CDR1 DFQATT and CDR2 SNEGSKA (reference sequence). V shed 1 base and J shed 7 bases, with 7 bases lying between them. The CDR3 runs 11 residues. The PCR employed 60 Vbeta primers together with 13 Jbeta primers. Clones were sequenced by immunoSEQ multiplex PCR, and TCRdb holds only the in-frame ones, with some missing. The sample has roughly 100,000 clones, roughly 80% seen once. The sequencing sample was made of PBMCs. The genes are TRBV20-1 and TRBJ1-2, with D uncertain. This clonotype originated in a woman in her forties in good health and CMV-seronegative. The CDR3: CSARGASGYTF. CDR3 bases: TGCAGTGCTAGAGGGGCTTCTGGCTACACCTTC.